Following are 21 T cell receptor beta chains from one sample sequenced in a study of blood T cell repertoires in COVID-19. Using immunoSEQ multiplex PCR, the repertoire was profiled, and TCRdb retains in-frame clones only, with some absent. This table has around 300,000 clones, around 88% appearing once. Sequenced input: peripheral blood. These receptors were obtained from a woman between 65 and 79 years old with COVID-19, enrolled during active disease.

V gene TRBV4-3 combines with J gene TRBJ1-3; 9 bases match TRBD1. CDR1 LGHNA and CDR2 YSLEER come from the germline V gene. J was trimmed by 1 base and V by 2 bases; bases with no gene match: 9. The length of the CDR3 is 18 residues. CDR3 amino acids: CASSQQTGTGTSGNTIYF. The CDR3 DNA is TGCGCCAGCAGCCAACAAACCGGGACAGGGACTTCTGGAAACACCATATATTTT.

The chain employs TRBV6-1 and TRBJ1-2; D possibly corresponds to TRBD1 (5 bases). V lost 1 base and J lost 2, with 11 bases in between. Germline values: CDR1 MNHNS, CDR2 SASEGT. This CDR3 is built from 15 residues. The CDR3 DNA is TGTGCCAGCAGTGAAGGGCAGGGCTTCAACTATGGCTACACCTTC. It yields the protein CASSEGQGFNYGYTF.

V usage is TRBV2 and J usage is TRBJ1-2; tentative D call: TRBD1 (5 bases). This CDR3 has 12 residues. CDR1 is SNHLY and CDR2 is FYNNEI in the germline V gene. V lost 2 bases and J 8 bases, leaving 9 bases between the germline ends. The CDR3 loop is CASSEQGDGYTF. As DNA, the CDR3 is TGTGCCAGCAGTGAACAGGGTGACGGCTACACCTTC.

This chain links TRBV27 with TRBJ1-1; possibly TRBD1 for D (5 bases). The CDR3 extends over 15 amino acids. Germline V gene sequence: CDR1 MNHEY, CDR2 SMNVEV (reference sequence). The V end lost 3 bases, the J end lost 1 base, and 12 bases lay between the germline ends. The CDR3 nucleotides are TGTGCCAGCAGTTTTTTAAGGGGCGAGAACACTGAAGCTTTCTTT. The encoded protein is CASSFLRGENTEAFF.

This chain links TRBV6-1 with TRBJ1-2; the D is unclear. Deletions cut 2 bases from V and 7 bases from J, with 8 bases between. Germline CDR1 and CDR2: MNHNS and SASEGT. The CDR3 runs 12 residues. CDR3 bases: TGTGCCAGCAGTGAATACCCTAGTGGCTACACCTTC. It yields the protein CASSEYPSGYTF.

This chain uses TRBV10-2 with TRBJ1-1; a possible D gene is TRBD1 (5 bases). The CDR3 has 15 residues. V gave up 6 bases and J gave up 0 bases, with 14 bases separating them. Germline V CDR1 and CDR2: WSHSY, SAAADI. The DNA for the CDR3 is TGCGCCAGCAGCCAGGGTAGGTCCCTGAACACTGAAGCTTTCTTT. Protein sequence: CASSQGRSLNTEAFF.

This clone was observed a handful of times. CDR3 coding DNA: TGTGCCAGCAGCGCCACACATACAGCAGATACGCAGTATTTT. Amino acid sequence: CASSATHTADTQYF. V is TRBV7-9 and J is TRBJ2-3; no reliable D call. The germline gives CDR1 SEHNR, CDR2 FQNEAQ (reference sequence). The CDR3 is 14 amino acids. With 5 bases removed from V and 4 bases from J, the gap between germline ends came to 13 bases.

A single count supports this clone. The chain couples TRBV7-2 to TRBJ1-5; D call uncertain. Germline assignment: CDR1 SGHTA and CDR2 FQGNSA. V was clipped by 5 bases and J by 5 bases, with 16 bases between them. CDR3 length equals 15 residues. Here the CDR3 reads CASSPSGNGDQPQHF. In nucleotides, the CDR3 is TGTGCCAGCAGCCCAAGCGGGAACGGGGATCAGCCCCAGCATTTT.

Concerning this clone: Other DNA sequences from this sample encode an identical CDR3 as well. The rearrangement joins TRBV27 to TRBJ2-7; unclear D gene. Trimming removed 4 bases from V and 2 bases from J, with 3 bases in between. This CDR3 has 11 residues. Germline V gene lookup returns CDR1 MNHEY and CDR2 SMNVEV (reference sequence). The CDR3 region has the DNA TGTGCCAGCAGTTCCGCCTACGAGCAGTACTTC. Translation gives CASSSAYEQYF.

The chain combines TRBV12-3 or TRBV12-4 with TRBJ2-2, with D uncertain. V lost 3 bases to trimming and J lost 11 bases, with 10 bases between them. The CDR3 loop spans 12 amino acids. The CDR3 spells CASSFGQTELFF. The CDR3 nucleotides read TGTGCCAGCAGTTTTGGGCAGACCGAGCTGTTTTTT.

This chain uses TRBV12-3 or TRBV12-4 with TRBJ1-5; D possibly corresponds to TRBD1 (6 bases). The CDR3 extends over 12 amino acids. V gave up 1 base and J gave up 9 bases, with 7 bases separating them. The CDR3 DNA reads as TGTGCCAGCAGTTTAGGGGGGCTGCCCCAGCATTTT. Translated: CASSLGGLPQHF.

The V and J genes are TRBV6-1 and TRBJ2-6; D perhaps matches TRBD2 (6 bases). Between the trimmed V and J ends, which lost 3 bases and 0 bases, there was a span of 6 bases. CDR3 length equals 15 residues. CDR1 and CDR2 (germline): MNHNS, SASEGT. The CDR3 reads CASSDGGSGANVLTF. The CDR3 region has the DNA TGTGCCAGCAGTGACGGGGGCTCTGGGGCCAACGTCCTGACTTTC.

Only one count was recorded for this clone. This chain joins TRBV28 and TRBJ2-5; perhaps TRBD1 as D (7 bases). The V and J ends lost 1 base and 5 bases respectively, with 17 bases between them. Looked up from germline, CDR1 is MDHEN and CDR2 is SYDVKM. The CDR3 covers 16 residues. The CDR3 spells CASSLFRGAGLETQYF. The DNA of the CDR3 is TGTGCCAGCAGTTTATTCAGGGGGGCCGGATTGGAGACCCAGTACTTC.

The chain recombines TRBV4-1 with TRBJ1-2, with D uncertain. CDR3 length equals 15 residues. Germline CDR1 MGHRA, CDR2 YSYEKL. Trimming took 1 base from V and 0 from J, leaving 9 bases between them. The CDR3 loop reads CASSQADSTNYGYTF. CDR3 coding DNA: TGCGCCAGCAGCCAAGCGGACTCAACTAACTATGGCTACACCTTC.

This rearrangement joins TRBV28 to TRBJ1-1, with a tentative D call TRBD1 (5 bases). Germline V CDR1 and CDR2: MDHEN, SYDVKM. Deletions cut 5 bases from V and 0 bases from J, with 13 bases between. The CDR3 runs 15 residues. As DNA, the CDR3 is TGTGCCAGCAGTCCCAGACAGTTCATGAACACTGAAGCTTTCTTT. Translating it yields CASSPRQFMNTEAFF.

This chain connects TRBV5-4 to TRBJ2-3; no firm D call. The germline CDR1 and CDR2 sequences are SGHNT and YYREEE (reference sequence). The CDR3 has 13 residues. V was clipped by 0 bases and J by 1 base, with 3 bases between them. Written as DNA, the CDR3 is TGTGCCAGCAGCTTGGGCGGCACAGATACGCAGTATTTT. Its translation: CASSLGGTDTQYF.

The J gene is TRBJ2-3, the V gene TRBV5-1; maybe TRBD1 (6 bases). Trimming left V 4 bases short and J 0 bases short, with 15 bases between. The CDR3 has 16 amino acids. From germline, CDR1 is SGHRS and CDR2 YFSETQ. The CDR3, as DNA: TGCGCCAGCAGCCCGGTGGGGGCGGCAAGCACAGATACGCAGTATTTT. This gives the protein CASSPVGAASTDTQYF.

V is TRBV6-1 and J is TRBJ1-1; D is uncertain. The CDR3 loop spans 15 amino acids. V lost 2 bases to trimming and J lost 3 bases, with 13 bases between them. Germline CDR1 reads MNHNS; CDR2 reads SASEGT. DNA for the CDR3: TGTGCCAGCAGTGAATATCAGGCCGTGGACACTGAAGCTTTCTTT. Translating gives CASSEYQAVDTEAFF.

The chain joins TRBV5-6 to TRBJ1-2; D is undetermined. This CDR3 region has 15 residues. Per germline, CDR1 SGHDT and CDR2 YYEEEE. V lost 2 bases, J lost 4 bases, and 15 bases lay in between. The CDR3 reads CASSFGILAGYGYTF. The CDR3 nucleotides are TGTGCCAGCAGCTTTGGTATCTTGGCAGGCTATGGCTACACCTTC.

The rearrangement uses TRBV19 and TRBJ2-5; weak D call: TRBD1 (5 bases). The CDR3 spans 16 residues. Germline V gene sequence: CDR1 LNHDA, CDR2 SQIVND (reference sequence). V gave up 5 bases and J gave up 5 bases, with 21 bases separating them. The DNA of the CDR3 is TGTGCCAGTAGTTTGCGTCGACAGTTAAAATTGGAGACCCAGTACTTC. This codes for CASSLRRQLKLETQYF.

This chain joins TRBV6-5 and TRBJ1-5; D might be TRBD1 (5 bases). V lost 6 bases to trimming and J lost 7 bases, with 19 bases between them. Looked up from germline, CDR1 is MNHEY and CDR2 is SVGAGI. The CDR3 consists of 15 residues. In nucleotides, the CDR3 is TGTGCCAGCAGATCGAGTCAGGGATACTACCAGCCCCAGCATTTT. It is translated as CASRSSQGYYQPQHF.